Included here is one T cell receptor beta chain sequence, with context. Trimming took off 5 bases at V and 10 bases at J, with 14 bases between the two ends. Germline CDR1 and CDR2: SGHTA and FQGNSA. CDR3 size: 13 residues. Authors' methods: Nucleated cell counts were estimated from reference gene primer amplification. Clones were read by immunoSEQ multiplex PCR, and TCRdb kept only the in-frame ones, dropping some. D and trimming were read from the DNA, whereas the V and J calls and clone size are those reported in that table. The sample includes fewer than 200,000 clones, 70% to 90% of them seen just once. The data belong to a study of blood T cell repertoires in COVID-19. The wider study: Collection of acute and convalescent COVID-19 samples took place in the United States, Italy and Spain. PBMCs, B-cell-depleted T cells, or T cells were the source of the cDNA or gDNA that made up the material.

The sample taken for sequencing was peripheral blood. This chain links TRBV7-2 with TRBJ1-4; D perhaps matches TRBD1 (5 bases). The clonotype was recovered from a man between 65 and 79 years old with active or convalescent COVID-19. CDR3 in DNA: TGTGCCAGCAGCGTACGCATGGGGGGAAAACTGTTTTTT. Protein: CASSVRMGGKLFF. Full variable domain (missing parts from reference TRBV7-2 and TRBJ1-4): GAGVSQSPSNKVTEKGKDVELRCDPISGHTALYWYRQSLGQGLEFLIYFQGNSAPDKSGLPSDRFSAERTGGSVSTLTIQRTQQEDSAVYLCASSVRMGGKLFFGSGTQLSVL.